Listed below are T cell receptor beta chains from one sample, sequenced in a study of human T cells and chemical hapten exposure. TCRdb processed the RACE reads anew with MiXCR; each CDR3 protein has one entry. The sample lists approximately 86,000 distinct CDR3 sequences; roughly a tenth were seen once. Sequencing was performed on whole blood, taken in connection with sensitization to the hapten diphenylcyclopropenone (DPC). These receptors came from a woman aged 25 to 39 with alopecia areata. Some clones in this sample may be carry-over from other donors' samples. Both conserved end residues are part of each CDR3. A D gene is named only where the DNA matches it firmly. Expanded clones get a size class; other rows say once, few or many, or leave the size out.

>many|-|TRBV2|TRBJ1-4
CASQSRPSSEKLFF
TGTGCCAGCCAATCCCGCCCTTCTTCGGAAAAACTGTTTTTT
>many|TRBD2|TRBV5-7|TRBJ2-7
CASSWGLAGCLYEQYF
TGTGCCAGCAGCTGGGGACTAGCGGGTTGTCTCTACGAGCAGTACTTC
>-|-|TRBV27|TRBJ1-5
CASSLFSYSNQPQHF
TGTGCCAGCAGTTTATTTAGTTATAGCAATCAGCCCCAGCATTTT
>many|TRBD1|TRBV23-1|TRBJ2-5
CASSQSVRGTGCLETQYF
TGCGCCAGCAGTCAATCAGTCCGGGGGACAGGGTGCCTGGAGACCCAGTACTTC
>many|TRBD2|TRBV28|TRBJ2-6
CASQREAGANVLTF
TGTGCCAGCCAGCGGGAGGCTGGGGCCAACGTCCTGACTTTC
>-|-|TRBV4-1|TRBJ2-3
CASSQEGQADTQYF
TGCGCCAGCAGCCAAGAGGGGCAAGCGGATACGCAGTATTTT
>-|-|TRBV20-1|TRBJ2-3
CTDKGQTDTQYF
TGCACCGATAAAGGGCAAACAGATACGCAGTATTTT
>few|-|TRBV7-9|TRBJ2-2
CASEPGQVNTGELFF
TGTGCCAGTGAACCGGGACAAGTTAACACCGGGGAGCTGTTTTTT
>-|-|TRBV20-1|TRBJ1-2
CSARKWGFGVGYTF
TGCAGTGCTCGAAAATGGGGTTTTGGAGTTGGCTACACCTTC
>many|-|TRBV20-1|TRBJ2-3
CSAPERARATDTQYF
TGCAGTGCTCCGGAGAGGGCTCGGGCGACAGATACGCAGTATTTT
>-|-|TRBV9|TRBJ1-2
CASSVEAGFYGYTF
TGTGCCAGCAGCGTAGAAGCAGGATTCTATGGCTACACCTTC
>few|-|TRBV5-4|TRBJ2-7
CASSFTISYEQYF
TGTGCCAGCAGCTTTACCATCTCCTACGAGCAGTACTTC
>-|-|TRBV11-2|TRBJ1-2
CASSPLPWDGYTF
TGTGCCAGCAGCCCCCTGCCATGGGATGGCTACACCTTC
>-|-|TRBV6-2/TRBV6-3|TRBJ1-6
CASSYTGRPPHF
TGTGCCAGCAGTTATACTGGGCGACCTCCCCACTTT
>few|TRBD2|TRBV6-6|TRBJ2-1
CASSRGREVEQFF
TGTGCCAGCAGCCGCGGGAGGGAGGTTGAGCAGTTCTTC
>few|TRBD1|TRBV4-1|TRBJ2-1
CASSQVTGGYNEQFF
TGCGCCAGCAGCCAAGTGACAGGGGGTTACAATGAGCAGTTCTTC